Here is one TCR beta chain with its context. The antigen it binds to is not known. No clone much larger than this one lies a single base away; base qualities are absent. The donors belonged to the validation cohort of roughly 120 subjects, which was separate from the 666-subject first cohort. Receptor libraries were prepared by the immunoSEQ multiplex PCR assay. In the paper's pipeline: To diagnose cytomegalovirus status from the catalog of TCR beta chain sequences, a statistical classification framework was built. TCRdb mirrors the immuneACCESS table, restricted to in-frame sequences. Some clones are absent from its copies; in checked studies, under half trace to an unresolved V gene, and the reason for the others is unknown. V and J calls and clone size are copied from that table; D and trimming were computed from the DNA. For this sample there are tens of thousands of clones; approximately 95% appear just once. In total, the top ten clones hold 3% to 3.5% of the sample.

These data belong to a study of cytomegalovirus exposure and HLA in healthy donors (dated by TCRdb to about 2017). For the study in its entirety: According to a later analysis, one platform produced both the approximately 110 validation repertoires and the 666 repertoires of the first cohort. The study aimed to test whether cataloging public T cell receptors could reveal signatures of past pathogen exposure. Besides the first cohort of about 730 subjects, a separate validation cohort made up of some 110 different subjects was used. High-throughput TCR immunosequencing, statistical association of individual TCRs with disease status, and machine learning were combined to predict cytomegalovirus infection status. Results the study describes overall, beyond this receptor: The study listed 150 to 200 TCR beta chains as associated with cytomegalovirus. A later analysis had no HLA typing for the validation cohort, so co-occurrence there was scored across all 110 or so repertoires. In vitro tests confirmed that three of the cytomegalovirus-associated TCR beta chains recognize cytomegalovirus antigens. A later analysis found that TCRs clustered in the first cohort also tended to co-occur in the 95 to 150 validation repertoires, with 94% of cluster scores above 0. Cytomegalovirus status was reported to be diagnosed by the classifier with high specificity and sensitivity in both the original and validation cohorts. Most TCR sequences were seen in very few donors, while some public TCRs were found in many individuals. The authors suggested that the approach could potentially be generalized to other disease states and immunological phenotypes.

Trimming at the junction amounts to 4 bases on V and 6 bases on J, and the germline ends lie 19 bases apart. Reading the germline V gene (reference sequence) gives CDR1 SEHNR and CDR2 FQNEAQ. The CDR3 runs 15 amino acids, cysteine and phenylalanine included. The read is trimmed to its CDR3 DNA, 45 bases read in frame from base 1. The specimen sequenced was PBMCs. This receptor was obtained from a man aged 18-30 years in good health and CMV-seronegative. The chain joins TRBV7-9 to TRBJ2-7; a tentative D call is TRBD2 (5 bases match). The nucleotide sequence is given as TGTGCCAGCAGCTGGGAGACACTCCCGAACGGCGAGCAGTACTTC. It translates as CASSWETLPNGEQYF.